This T cell receptor (beta chain) was recorded in a study of blood T cells in healthy people across ages. V was trimmed by 5 bases and J by 1 base, leaving 11 bases between them. This CDR3 contains 14 residues. For every donor, a draw yielded about 10 milliliters of peripheral blood. Through a sample-barcoded 5' primer and a J-beta primer mix, a second PCR was run for roughly 6 to 11 cycles. TCRdb reprocessed the 5' RACE reads with MiXCR, giving one entry per CDR3 protein. The data contain roughly 1.7 million distinct CDR3 sequences, almost 35% of them seen just once; the ten biggest clones take up about 10%.

This chain links TRBV12-3 or TRBV12-4 with TRBJ1-1, with a possible D match to TRBD1 (5 bases). What was sequenced was blood. The receptor's source is a woman aged 25 to 39 in good health. CDR3 nucleotide sequence: TGTGCCAGCAGTGCCAGGACAAGGAACACTGAAGCTTTCTTT. Amino acid sequence: CASSARTRNTEAFF.